This T cell receptor beta chain was sequenced in a study of CD8 T cells in ankylosing spondylitis. TCRdb analysed the 5' RACE reads with MiXCR anew, one entry per CDR3 protein. This sample has 30,000 to 45,000 distinct CDR3 sequences, with approximately 15% found just once. General observations from the study: With a CD8+ phenotype, disease-linked clones were relatively rare in peripheral blood.

Turning to this clonotype: Antigen specificity is unknown.

The CDR3 covers 14 residues. CDR1 and CDR2 from the germline V gene are SGHAT and FQNNGV. The germline V and J ends were trimmed by 1 base and 3 bases, with 9 bases remaining between them. The sample consisted of blood. This chain uses TRBV11-2 with TRBJ1-1; no reliable D call. The TCR originated in a male donor with ankylosing spondylitis or in good health (not recorded which). CDR3 in amino acids: CASSLVKGHTEAFF. DNA for the CDR3: TGTGCCAGCAGCTTAGTCAAGGGCCACACTGAAGCTTTCTTT.